One and the same sample provided the 15 T cell receptor beta chains below, sequenced in a study of shared clonotypes between healthy human individuals. Measured with immunoSEQ multiplex PCR; TCRdb has only the in-frame clones, and not every one. There are under 2.5 million clones in the sample; 80% to 95% occur only once, and 0.37% lies in the top ten. Sequenced sample: naive CD4+ T cells from PBMCs. Regarding subset: CD45RA+ positively selected. The receptors were sampled from a man in his late teens or twenties in good health. Some clones in this sample may be carry-over from other donors' samples.

In regard to this clone: A far larger clone lies a single base away; this is likely a read error. J is TRBJ1-5 and V is TRBV11-1; 9 positions match TRBD1. The CDR3 consists of 13 residues. V lost 4 bases, J lost 6 bases, and 1 base stayed unmatched. Germline V gene lookup returns CDR1 SGHAT and CDR2 FQDESV (reference sequence). CDR3 DNA sequence: TGTGCCAGCAGCTCGACAGGGGGTCAGCCCCAGCATTTT. It is translated as CASSSTGGQPQHF. Full variable domain (missing parts from reference TRBV11-1 and TRBJ1-5): EAEVAQSPRYKITEKSQAVAFWCDPISGHATLYWYRQILGQGPELLVQFQDESVVDDSQLPKDRFSAERLKGVDSTLKIQPAELGDSAMYLCASSSTGGQPQHFGDGTRLSIL.

CDR3 sequence reads: CASSSLLAGVGTGELFF. As DNA, the CDR3 is TGTGCCAGCAGCTCCCTTTTAGCGGGAGTGGGTACCGGGGAGCTGTTTTTT. This sequence joins TRBV11-3 and TRBJ2-2, with TRBD2 identical over 9 bases. Germline V gene data show CDR1 as SGHNT and CDR2 as YENEEA. With V trimmed by 4 bases and J by 5 bases, 11 bases remained unmatched. This CDR3 has 17 amino acids.

The genes are TRBV5-4 and TRBJ1-2; no clear D gene. Germline V gene lookup returns CDR1 SGHNT and CDR2 YYREEE (reference sequence). The length of the CDR3 is 14 residues. V was clipped by 5 bases and J by 0 bases, with 11 bases between them. CDR3: CASSGPGANYGYTF. The CDR3 DNA follows: TGTGCCAGCAGTGGGCCCGGCGCTAACTATGGCTACACCTTC.

This clone is a singleton in its sample. The J gene is TRBJ2-7, the V gene TRBV29-1; 7 bases line up with TRBD1. The CDR3 length is 13 residues. Trimming removed 3 bases from V and 2 bases from J; junction bases left unmatched: 4. Germline V gene lookup returns CDR1 SQVTM and CDR2 ANQGSEA. The CDR3: CSVEGQYTYEQYF. CDR3 DNA: TGCAGCGTTGAGGGACAGTACACCTACGAGCAGTACTTC.

This clone was counted once. The chain links TRBV4-2 to TRBJ2-3; D not resolved. Looked up from germline, CDR1 is LGHNA and CDR2 is YNFKEQ. Trimming cost V 0 bases and J 4 bases, with 8 bases left between them. The CDR3 runs to 14 residues. CDR3 loop: CASSQEEHPDTQYF. In DNA, the CDR3 is TGTGCCAGCAGCCAAGAGGAGCACCCAGATACGCAGTATTTT.

J is TRBJ2-5 and V is TRBV4-1; 14 nucleotides align to TRBD2. Per germline, CDR1 MGHRA and CDR2 YSYEKL. This CDR3 spans 17 amino acids. The V segment lost 4 bases and the J segment 1 base; nucleotides outside the gene matches: 5. CDR3 DNA: TGCGCCAGCAGCCCTGGGACTAGCGGGAGTATCCAAGAGACCCAGTACTTC. This gives the protein CASSPGTSGSIQETQYF.

The chain couples TRBV5-1 to TRBJ2-2, with no clear D. V shed 5 bases and J shed 2 bases, with 10 bases lying between them. This CDR3 contains 14 residues. Germline assignment: CDR1 SGHRS and CDR2 YFSETQ. The CDR3 bases are TGCGCCAGCAGGCGGAACCAAAACACCGGGGAGCTGTTTTTT. Translating gives CASRRNQNTGELFF.

The genes are TRBV9 and TRBJ2-5; unclear D gene. The germline CDR1 and CDR2 sequences are SGDLS and YYNGEE. V lost 1 base, J lost 1 base, and 14 bases lay in between. This CDR3 contains 16 residues. Here the CDR3 DNA reads TGTGCCAGCAGCGTAACGTCCGGCCTCGCCCAAGAGACCCAGTACTTC. Amino acids: CASSVTSGLAQETQYF. Drawing the rest from reference TRBV9 and TRBJ2-5, the complete variable domain is DSGVTQTPKHLITATGQRVTLRCSPRSGDLSVYWYQQSLDQGLQFLIQYYNGEERAKGNILERFSAQQFPDLHSELNLSSLELGDSALYFCASSVTSGLAQETQYFGPGTRLLVL.

The rearrangement joins TRBV4-3 to TRBJ2-2, with TRBD1 identical over 7 bases. J gave up 4 bases and V 1 base, and 6 bases lay outside the gene matches. Germline V lookup: CDR1 LGHNA, CDR2 YSLEER. The CDR3 sequence is 16 residues long. CDR3 nucleotide sequence: TGCGCCAGCAGCCAAGGGGCAGGGACAGTCACCGGGGAGCTGTTTTTT. It specifies CASSQGAGTVTGELFF.

The chain is built from TRBV28 and TRBJ2-5, with 8 nucleotides matching TRBD1. The DNA end favors TRBJ2-7, so the J call may be wrong. The length of the CDR3 is 14 residues. Germline V CDR1 and CDR2: MDHEN, SYDVKM. The CDR3 DNA follows: TGTGCCAGCAGCGGGCCGGGACAGGAATACGAGCAGTACTTC. Translated, it gives CASSGPGQEYEQYF.

The table lists this clone with a count of one. The sample contains more than one DNA sequence encoding this CDR3. The chain recombines TRBV18 with TRBJ1-4; 7 bases agree with TRBD1. Trimming cost V 6 bases and J 3 bases; bases outside gene matches: 10. The CDR3 extends over 16 amino acids. Germline V gene data show CDR1 as KGHSH and CDR2 as LQKENI. The CDR3 loop reads CASSPFITGANEKLFF. CDR3 DNA: TGTGCCAGCTCGCCATTTATTACAGGGGCTAATGAAAAACTGTTTTTT.

The rearrangement uses TRBV7-9 and TRBJ1-3; D is ambiguous. CDR3 length equals 15 residues. The V gene lost 1 base and the J gene lost 4 bases, with 11 bases spanning the gap. Germline V lookup: CDR1 SEHNR, CDR2 FQNEAQ (reference sequence). CDR3 DNA: TGTGCCAGCAGCTTAGAGGTACTGAGAGGAAACACCATATATTTT. It translates to CASSLEVLRGNTIYF.

This clone was observed a single time. The chain uses TRBV2 and TRBJ2-5; D is undetermined. V was shortened by 5 bases and J by 3 bases, with 7 bases between the two germline ends. The CDR3 sequence is 12 residues long. Germline lookup yields CDR1 SNHLY and CDR2 FYNNEI. CDR3 nucleotides: TGTGCCAGCAGTATTGAAGAAGAGACCCAGTACTTC. It specifies CASSIEEETQYF. Complete variable domain (other parts from reference TRBV2 and TRBJ2-5): EPEVTQTPSHQVTQMGQEVILRCVPISNHLYFYWYRQILGQKVEFLVSFYNNEISEKSEIFDDQFSVERPDGSNFTLKIRSTKLEDSAMYFCASSIEEETQYFGPGTRLLVL.

The V call is TRBV5-6, the J call TRBJ2-1, with 10 bases fitting TRBD2. Germline V gene data show CDR1 as SGHDT and CDR2 as YYEEEE. CDR3 length: 17 amino acids. V gave up 7 bases and J gave up 4 bases; unmatched junction bases: 14. The CDR3 sequence is CASQKQISGRNYNEQFF. The CDR3 nucleotides are TGTGCCAGCCAGAAGCAAATTAGCGGGAGGAATTACAATGAGCAGTTCTTC. The variable domain in full, completed from reference TRBV5-6 and TRBJ2-1, reads DAGVTQSPTHLIKTRGQQVTLRCSPKSGHDTVSWYQQALGQGPQFIFQYYEEEERQRGNFPDRFSGHQFPNYSSELNVNALLLGDSALYLCASQKQISGRNYNEQFFGPGTRLTVL.

The gene calls are TRBV28 and TRBJ2-5, with D unresolved. V was clipped by 5 bases and J by 4 bases, with 14 bases between them. The CDR3 has 14 amino acids. CDR1 MDHEN and CDR2 SYDVKM come from the germline V gene. Written as DNA, the CDR3 is TGTGCCAGCAGTCACCGACTCCTCCGAGAGACCCAGTACTTC. Translating gives CASSHRLLRETQYF.